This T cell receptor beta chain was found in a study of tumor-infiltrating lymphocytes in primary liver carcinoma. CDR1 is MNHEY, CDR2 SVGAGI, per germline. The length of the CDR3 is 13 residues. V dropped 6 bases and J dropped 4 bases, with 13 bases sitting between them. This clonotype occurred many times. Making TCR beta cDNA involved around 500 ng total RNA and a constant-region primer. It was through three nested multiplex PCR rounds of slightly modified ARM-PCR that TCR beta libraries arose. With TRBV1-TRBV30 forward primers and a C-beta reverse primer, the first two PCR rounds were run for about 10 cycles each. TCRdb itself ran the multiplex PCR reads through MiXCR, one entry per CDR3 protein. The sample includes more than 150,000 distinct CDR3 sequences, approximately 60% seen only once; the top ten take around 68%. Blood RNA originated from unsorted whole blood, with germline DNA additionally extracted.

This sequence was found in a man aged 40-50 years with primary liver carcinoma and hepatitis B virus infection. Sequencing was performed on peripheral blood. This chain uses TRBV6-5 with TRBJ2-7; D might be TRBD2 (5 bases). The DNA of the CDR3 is TGTGCCAGCAGCTACGACGGAGGATACGAGCAGTACTTC. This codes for CASSYDGGYEQYF.